One and the same sample provided the 30 T cell receptor beta chains below, sequenced in a study of T-cell memory formation after mild COVID-19. TCRdb itself ran the 5' RACE reads through MiXCR, one entry per CDR3 protein. The sample contains around 300,000 distinct CDR3 sequences, roughly 13% of which appear only once. The sample comprised PBMCs or a T cell subset sorted from them (not recorded which). These receptors were collected from a man aged 18 to 30 who had mild COVID-19 (a few samples of this study predate the infection). Cell type and time point are not known.

This clonotype came up a few times. The gene calls are TRBV5-1 and TRBJ1-1, with D uncertain. Germline V gene sequence: CDR1 SGHRS, CDR2 YFSETQ. This CDR3 contains 14 residues. Trimming removed 5 bases from V and 1 base from J, with 12 bases in between. CDR3 sequence (DNA): TGCGCCAGCAGACAGCCCTACCGGAACACTGAAGCTTTCTTT. Protein sequence: CASRQPYRNTEAFF.

This clonotype has at least ten counts. The gene calls are TRBV2 and TRBJ2-7; D remains ambiguous. This CDR3 is built from 12 residues. The germline V gene has CDR1 SNHLY and CDR2 FYNNEI. The V gene lost 6 bases and the J gene lost 6 bases, with 12 bases spanning the gap. The CDR3 is CASRDPRFEQYF. The CDR3 DNA reads as TGTGCCAGCAGGGACCCCCGGTTCGAGCAGTACTTC. Filled out from reference TRBV2 and TRBJ2-7, the complete variable domain reads EPEVTQTPSHQVTQMGQEVILRCVPISNHLYFYWYRQILGQKVEFLVSFYNNEISEKSEIFDDQFSVERPDGSNFTLKIRSTKLEDSAMYFCASRDPRFEQYFGPGTRLTVT.

The J gene is TRBJ1-2, the V gene TRBV30, with a possible D match to TRBD1 (6 bases). V gave up 3 bases and J gave up 7 bases, with 24 bases separating them. This CDR3 contains 16 residues. The V gene's germline CDR1 is GTSNPN and CDR2 SVGIG (reference sequence). CDR3 region: CAWSSWGAHLWAGYTF. In nucleotides, the CDR3 is TGTGCCTGGAGCTCGTGGGGGGCGCATCTATGGGCTGGCTACACCTTC.

This clonotype was counted a few times. The chain couples TRBV4-2 to TRBJ1-4, with TRBD1 as a possible D gene (5 bases). This CDR3 has 15 amino acids. V lost 3 bases to trimming and J lost 10 bases, with 18 bases between them. Germline CDR1 LGHNA, CDR2 YNFKEQ. The CDR3 region is CASSQGDEYSGKLFF. The CDR3, as DNA: TGTGCCAGCAGCCAGGGGGACGAATATTCTGGAAAACTGTTTTTT.

The rearrangement joins TRBV7-2 to TRBJ2-5, with TRBD2 identical over 9 bases. The CDR3 covers 14 residues. V dropped 5 bases and J dropped 3; count of bases not matched to a gene: 4. Germline V gene data show CDR1 as SGHTA and CDR2 as FQGNSA. The CDR3 region has the DNA TGTGCCAGCAGCCCACGACTAGCGGAAGAGACCCAGTACTTC. This gives the protein CASSPRLAEETQYF. Drawing the rest from reference TRBV7-2 and TRBJ2-5, the complete variable domain is GAGVSQSPSNKVTEKGKDVELRCDPISGHTALYWYRQSLGQGLEFLIYFQGNSAPDKSGLPSDRFSAERTGGSVSTLTIQRTQQEDSAVYLCASSPRLAEETQYFGPGTRLLVL.

This clonotype came up a few times. V and J are TRBV5-4 and TRBJ2-3, with 7 bases matching TRBD2. Germline V gives CDR1 SGHNT, CDR2 YYREEE (reference sequence). The CDR3 has 16 residues. Unmatched junction bases numbered 12, after V lost 4 bases and J lost 4 bases. The CDR3 loop is CASSRRLGGDADTQYF. Here the CDR3 DNA reads TGTGCCAGCAGCCGGCGGTTGGGGGGGGACGCAGATACGCAGTATTTT.

The chain uses TRBV5-1 and TRBJ2-3, with TRBD2 matching over 8 bases. From germline, CDR1 is SGHRS and CDR2 YFSETQ. J lost 5 bases, V lost 4 bases, and 6 bases had no gene match. This CDR3 spans 14 amino acids. CDR3 DNA sequence: TGCGCCAGCAGCCCCCAACTAGCGGAAGATACGCAGTATTTT. Its protein product is CASSPQLAEDTQYF. The full variable domain, completed using reference TRBV5-1 and TRBJ2-3, is KAGVTQTPRYLIKTRGQQVTLSCSPISGHRSVSWYQQTPGQGLQFLFEYFSETQRNKGNFPGRFSGRQFSNSRSEMNVSTLELGDSALYLCASSPQLAEDTQYFGPGTRLTVL.

The DNA for the CDR3 is TGTGCCAGCTCACGAGAAAACAATGAGCAGTTCTTC. It encodes CASSRENNEQFF. This chain uses TRBV18 with TRBJ2-1; unclear D gene. Germline CDR1 KGHSH, CDR2 LQKENI. The CDR3 is 12 residues long. Deletions cut 4 bases from V and 5 bases from J, with 6 bases between. Together with reference TRBV18 and TRBJ2-1, the CDR3 gives the full variable domain: NAGVMQNPRHLVRRRGQEARLRCSPMKGHSHVYWYRQLPEEGLKFMVYLQKENIIDESGMPKERFSAEFPKEGPSILRIQQVVRGDSAAYFCASSRENNEQFFGPGTRLTVL.

This chain uses TRBV18 with TRBJ1-5; 9 nucleotides match TRBD1. The J segment lost 9 bases and the V segment lost 2 bases, leaving 8 bases of the junction unmatched. This CDR3 is 15 amino acids long. In germline, CDR1 is KGHSH, CDR2 LQKENI. The CDR3 region is CASSPGQGRIGPQHF. CDR3 DNA: TGTGCCAGCTCACCAGGACAGGGGAGAATAGGGCCCCAGCATTTT.

The sample holds a few counts of this clonotype. The V gene is TRBV7-9, the J gene TRBJ1-6; D is unresolved. The CDR3 extends over 18 amino acids. Germline CDR1 and CDR2: SEHNR and FQNEAQ (reference sequence). Trimming cost V 1 base and J 3 bases, with 16 bases left between them. The CDR3 protein is CASSLGWSLGLYNSPLHF. DNA for the CDR3: TGTGCCAGCAGCTTAGGGTGGTCCCTTGGACTCTATAATTCACCCCTCCACTTT.

This clonotype was detected only a few times. The J gene is TRBJ1-5, the V gene TRBV12-3 or TRBV12-4; 7 bases line up with TRBD1. The CDR3 spans 14 residues. V shed 5 bases and J 4 bases; nucleotides not matched to a gene: 5. The CDR3 DNA is TGTGCCAGCAGTCTGAGACAGGGTAATCAGCCCCAGCATTTT. It specifies CASSLRQGNQPQHF.

This clonotype has a count of ten or more. The V and J genes are TRBV6-6 and TRBJ1-6; D remains unclear. The CDR3 consists of 12 residues. Germline V gene data show CDR1 as MNHNY and CDR2 as SVGAGI (reference sequence). Trimming left V 2 bases short and J 14 bases short, with 10 bases between. CDR3 loop: CASSYDDPSLHF. Written as DNA, the CDR3 is TGTGCCAGCAGTTACGATGATCCGTCCCTCCACTTT.

This clonotype was counted only a few times. The chain links TRBV7-4 to TRBJ2-3; D is undetermined. The V end was cut by 0 bases, the J end by 4 bases, with 8 bases between. In germline, CDR1 is SGHVT, CDR2 SQSDAQ. This CDR3 has 14 amino acids. CDR3 sequence reads: CASSLALRSDTQYF. In nucleotides, the CDR3 is TGTGCCAGCAGCTTAGCGTTGAGGTCAGATACGCAGTATTTT.

The chain links TRBV4-3 to TRBJ2-1; no firm D call. V was trimmed by 0 bases and J by 8 bases, leaving 11 bases between them. The CDR3 is 14 residues long. From germline, CDR1 is LGHNA and CDR2 YSLEER. The CDR3 sequence is CASSQEMAYDEQFF. The CDR3 DNA reads TGCGCCAGCAGCCAAGAGATGGCATACGATGAGCAGTTCTTC.

The V call is TRBV15, the J call TRBJ2-7, with D possibly TRBD2 on 6 matching bases. This CDR3 contains 16 residues. CDR1 is LNHNV, CDR2 YYDKDF, per germline (reference sequence). Trimming cost V 4 bases and J 6 bases, with 22 bases left between them. The CDR3 spells CATSTSRGATPAEQYF. DNA for the CDR3: TGTGCCACCAGCACCTCCCGCGGGGCTACCCCGGCCGAGCAGTACTTC.

The chain combines TRBV6-2 or TRBV6-3 with TRBJ2-7, with D possibly being TRBD1 or TRBD2 (5 bases each). The CDR3 is made up of 13 amino acids. Germline CDR1 and CDR2: MNHEY and SVGEGT. Trimming shortened V by 5 bases and J by 3 bases, and 11 bases separated the two germline ends. In nucleotides, the CDR3 is TGTGCCAGCAGTAGGGACCGTTACTACGAGCAGTACGTC. Translation: CASSRDRYYEQYV.

This clonotype was counted at least ten times. The V gene is TRBV11-2, the J gene TRBJ2-7; D unclear. Trimming shortened V by 6 bases and J by 4 bases, and 10 bases separated the two germline ends. Germline V gene sequence: CDR1 SGHAT, CDR2 FQNNGV. CDR3 length: 12 residues. CDR3 loop: CASSLREYEQYF. CDR3 in DNA: TGTGCCAGCAGTTTAAGAGAGTACGAGCAGTACTTC.

J is TRBJ1-2 and V is TRBV25-1; D call uncertain. The CDR3 is made up of 13 amino acids. Germline V gives CDR1 MGHDK, CDR2 SYGVNS. V shed 1 base and J shed 5 bases, with 8 bases lying between them. The CDR3 nucleotides read TGTGCCAGCAGTGAATCCGGACCGTATGGCTACACCTTC. It codes for CASSESGPYGYTF.

This clonotype was seen repeatedly, ten times or more. The rearrangement uses TRBV2 and TRBJ2-2; no clear D gene. Germline CDR1 SNHLY, CDR2 FYNNEI. There are 15 residues in the CDR3. With 3 bases removed from V and 0 bases from J, the gap between germline ends came to 8 bases. The CDR3 here is CASSEGNSNTGELFF. The DNA for the CDR3 is TGTGCCAGCAGTGAGGGCAATTCGAACACCGGGGAGCTGTTTTTT.

The V gene is TRBV4-3, the J gene TRBJ2-3; D gene unclear. The germline gives CDR1 LGHNA, CDR2 YSLEER. The CDR3 loop spans 13 amino acids. V was trimmed by 4 bases and J by 6 bases, leaving 11 bases between them. The CDR3 DNA reads as TGCGCCAGCAGCCTTGGTTGGGTGGATACGCAGTATTTT. It codes for CASSLGWVDTQYF.

This clonotype has more than one count but fewer than ten. The rearrangement joins TRBV10-1 to TRBJ2-3; D not resolved. This CDR3 comprises 11 residues. V shed 8 bases and J shed 8 bases, with 11 bases lying between them. Germline V gene sequence: CDR1 WNHNN, CDR2 SYGVQD (reference sequence). Here the CDR3 DNA reads TGCGCCAGCGGAGACCAGATTACGCAGTATTTT. Its translation: CASGDQITQYF.

The V gene is TRBV6-2 or TRBV6-3, the J gene TRBJ2-7, with TRBD1 as a possible D gene (5 bases). The CDR3 is 12 residues long. V was clipped by 8 bases and J by 2 bases, with 10 bases between them. Per germline, CDR1 MNHEY and CDR2 SVGEGT. The DNA for the CDR3 is TGTGCCAGCTGGACATACACCTACGAGCAGTACTTC. Residues: CASWTYTYEQYF.

J is TRBJ2-1 and V is TRBV6-2 or TRBV6-3, with 8 bases fitting TRBD1. V was clipped by 5 bases and J by 0 bases; unmatched bases: 18. Germline-derived CDR1 and CDR2 are MNHEY and SVGEGT. This CDR3 region has 20 residues. The CDR3 region is CASSTGQGAWIGSSYNEQFF. CDR3 in DNA: TGTGCCAGCAGTACAGGACAGGGTGCATGGATCGGAAGCTCCTACAATGAGCAGTTCTTC.

This clonotype was recorded at least ten times. The CDR3 loop reads CSARDTWTGGPRNYGYTF. For the CDR3, the DNA is TGCAGTGCTAGAGATACCTGGACAGGGGGGCCGAGGAACTATGGCTACACCTTC. The chain is built from TRBV20-1 and TRBJ1-2, with TRBD1 identical over 10 bases. V was pared by 0 bases and J by 2 bases, with 12 bases of the junction left unmatched. Germline values: CDR1 DFQATT, CDR2 SNEGSKA (reference sequence). The CDR3 contains 18 residues.

The rearrangement joins TRBV27 to TRBJ1-6, with D possibly TRBD1 on 5 matching bases. CDR3 length equals 15 residues. V lost 7 bases and J lost 7, with 17 bases in between. Germline CDR1 is MNHEY and CDR2 is SMNVEV (reference sequence). This CDR3 reads CASKTLGDGNSPLHF. The CDR3 bases are TGTGCCAGCAAAACCTTAGGGGACGGAAATTCACCCCTCCACTTT.

The chain joins TRBV6-5 to TRBJ1-2; the match to TRBD1 covers 9 bases. Trimming cost V 2 bases and J 4 bases; bases outside gene matches: 8. In germline, CDR1 is MNHEY, CDR2 SVGAGI. This CDR3 region has 16 residues. CDR3 residues: CASSYRGQGHGYGYTF. DNA for the CDR3: TGTGCCAGCAGTTACCGAGGACAGGGGCACGGCTATGGCTACACCTTC.

In this sample, this clonotype turned up many times. The chain recombines TRBV20-1 with TRBJ2-7; the match to TRBD1 covers 11 bases. Germline CDR1 DFQATT, CDR2 SNEGSKA (reference sequence). V was pared by 0 bases and J by 3 bases, with 7 bases of the junction left unmatched. The CDR3 spans 16 residues. The CDR3 bases are TGCAGTGCTAGAGAACTAGGGGACAGGGGGATCTACGAGCAGTACTTC. Protein product: CSARELGDRGIYEQYF.

J is TRBJ2-3 and V is TRBV4-3; possibly TRBD1 or TRBD2 for D (6 bases each). The CDR3 is 17 residues long. V dropped 0 bases and J dropped 8 bases, with 21 bases sitting between them. Germline V gives CDR1 LGHNA, CDR2 YSLEER. The CDR3 spells CASSQEASSVGASTQYF. CDR3 nucleotides: TGCGCCAGCAGCCAAGAGGCGTCTAGCGTGGGGGCCTCTACGCAGTATTTT.

This clonotype was counted a few times. The chain links TRBV7-2 to TRBJ1-2, with 9 bases aligning to TRBD1. This CDR3 spans 16 amino acids. The germline gives CDR1 SGHTA, CDR2 FQGNSA. Trimming at V came to 6 bases and at J to 4 bases, leaving 12 bases not matched to a gene. The DNA for the CDR3 is TGTGCCAGCAGGCCCTCCGGAACAGGGGGCGCCTATGGCTACACCTTC. Amino acids: CASRPSGTGGAYGYTF.

This clonotype turned up a few times. The chain has TRBV6-2 or TRBV6-3 and TRBJ1-5, with a weak D call TRBD1 (5 bases). CDR3 length equals 14 residues. Trimming left V 4 bases short and J 5 bases short, with 12 bases between. Germline V gene sequence: CDR1 MNHEY, CDR2 SVGEGT. Here the CDR3 DNA reads TGTGCCAGCAGTTCGAGGGACGGCCATCAGCCCCAGCATTTT. Translation: CASSSRDGHQPQHF.